The rows below give T cell receptor beta chains drawn from one sample of a study of CD8+CD57+ T cells in acquired aplastic anemia. TCRdb re-called the reads with MiXCR, one entry per CDR3 protein. The sample has over 35,000 distinct CDR3 sequences, 68% seen once. The material sequenced was sorted CD4+, CD8+, or CD8+CD57+ T cells (not recorded which) from PBMCs. Receptors originate from a human donor in good health, serving as a control. Each CDR3 is given with its conserved first and last residue. Not every row has a clone size; where given, it reads once, few, many or a size class.

>TRBJ2-3|.|TRBV4-1
CASSQDRVAIDTQYF
>TRBJ1-2|.|TRBV7-9
CASSLTGSYGYTF
>TRBJ2-7|.|TRBV15
CATSRDFGGTTAYEQYF
>TRBJ1-1|few|TRBV2
CASSNTEAFF
>TRBJ2-7|.|TRBV7-3
CASSSPGLPDGQYF
>TRBJ2-2|many|TRBV28
CASTGQGETGELFF
>TRBJ1-1|.|TRBV10-3
CAISELLRGSGDEAFF
>TRBJ2-7|.|TRBV7-2
CASSRPAQQTYEQYF
>TRBJ1-1|.|TRBV7-8
CASSQMGAEAFF
>TRBJ1-6|.|TRBV7-2
CASSTGLSPLHF
>TRBJ2-7|.|TRBV19
CASSFGTSGTYEQYF
>TRBJ1-4|.|TRBV19
CASNMDRATKNEKLFF
>TRBJ1-5|many|TRBV4-3
CASSQEWRTGSFGGNQPQHF
>TRBJ2-7|.|TRBV19
CASSMGQGDSYEQYF